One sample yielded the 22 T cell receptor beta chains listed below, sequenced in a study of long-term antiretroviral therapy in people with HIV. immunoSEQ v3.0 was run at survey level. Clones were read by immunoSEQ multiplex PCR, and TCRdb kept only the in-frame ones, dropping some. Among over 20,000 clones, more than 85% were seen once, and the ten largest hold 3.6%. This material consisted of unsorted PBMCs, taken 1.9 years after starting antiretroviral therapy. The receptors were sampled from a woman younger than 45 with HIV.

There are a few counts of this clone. CDR3 coding DNA: TGTGCCAGCAGTGAAGCCCCGGGACAGGGGTATGGCTACACCTTC. Protein: CASSEAPGQGYGYTF. The V gene is TRBV6-1, the J gene TRBJ1-2; 10 nucleotides line up with TRBD1. Germline V gives CDR1 MNHNS, CDR2 SASEGT. J lost 5 bases, V lost 0 bases, and 3 bases had no gene match. The CDR3 consists of 15 residues.

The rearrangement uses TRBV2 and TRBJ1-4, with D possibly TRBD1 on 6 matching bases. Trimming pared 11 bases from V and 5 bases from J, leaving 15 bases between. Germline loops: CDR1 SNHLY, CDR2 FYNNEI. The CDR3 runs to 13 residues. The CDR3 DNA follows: TGTGCCGGATCACAGGGTTCAAATGAAAAACTGTTTTTT. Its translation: CAGSQGSNEKLFF.

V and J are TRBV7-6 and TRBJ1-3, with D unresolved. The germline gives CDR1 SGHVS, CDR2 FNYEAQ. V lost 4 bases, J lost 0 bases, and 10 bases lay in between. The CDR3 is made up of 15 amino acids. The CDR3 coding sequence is TGTGCCAGCAGCTCACTTGAAGCCTCTGGAAACACCATATATTTT. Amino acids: CASSSLEASGNTIYF.

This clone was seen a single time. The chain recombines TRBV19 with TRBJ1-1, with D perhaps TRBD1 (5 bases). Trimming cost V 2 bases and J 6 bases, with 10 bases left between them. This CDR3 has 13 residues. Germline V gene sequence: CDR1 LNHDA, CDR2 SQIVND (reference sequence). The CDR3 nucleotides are TGTGCCAGTAGTATAATCGGGGGTGCTGAAGCTTTCTTT. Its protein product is CASSIIGGAEAFF.

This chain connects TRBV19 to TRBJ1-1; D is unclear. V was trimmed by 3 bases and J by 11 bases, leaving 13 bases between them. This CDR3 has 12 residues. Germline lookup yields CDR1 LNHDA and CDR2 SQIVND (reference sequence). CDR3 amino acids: CASSISSVNAFF. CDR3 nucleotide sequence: TGTGCCAGTAGTATCAGTTCGGTGAACGCTTTCTTT.

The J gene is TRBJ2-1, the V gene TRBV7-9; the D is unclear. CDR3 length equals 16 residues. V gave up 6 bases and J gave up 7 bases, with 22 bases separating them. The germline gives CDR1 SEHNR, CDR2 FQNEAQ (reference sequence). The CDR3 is CASSRDLRSASNEQFF. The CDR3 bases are TGTGCCAGCAGTAGAGACTTAAGGAGTGCTTCGAATGAGCAGTTCTTC. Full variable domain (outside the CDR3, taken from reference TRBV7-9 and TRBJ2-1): DTGVSQNPRHKITKRGQNVTFRCDPISEHNRLYWYRQTLGQGPEFLTYFQNEAQLEKSRLLSDRFSAERPKGSFSTLEIQRTEQGDSAMYLCASSRDLRSASNEQFFGPGTRLTVL.

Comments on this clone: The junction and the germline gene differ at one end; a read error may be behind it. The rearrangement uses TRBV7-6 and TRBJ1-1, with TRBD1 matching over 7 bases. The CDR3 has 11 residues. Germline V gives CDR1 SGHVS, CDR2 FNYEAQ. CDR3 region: CAITAGQATSF. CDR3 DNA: TGTGCCATCACCGCCGGACAGGCGACCTCCTTT.

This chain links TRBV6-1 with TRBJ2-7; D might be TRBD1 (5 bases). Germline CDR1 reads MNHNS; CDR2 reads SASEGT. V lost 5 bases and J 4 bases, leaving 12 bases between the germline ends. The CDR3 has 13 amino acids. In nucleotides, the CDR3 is TGTGCCAGCAGTAAGAGACAGACTTACGAGCAGTACGTC. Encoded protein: CASSKRQTYEQYV.

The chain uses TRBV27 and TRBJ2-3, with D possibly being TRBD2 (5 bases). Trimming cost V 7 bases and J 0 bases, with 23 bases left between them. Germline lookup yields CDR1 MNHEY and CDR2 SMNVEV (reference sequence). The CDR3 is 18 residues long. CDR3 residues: CASTPSPGAQISTDTQYF. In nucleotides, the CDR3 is TGTGCCAGCACCCCTAGCCCCGGAGCCCAGATAAGCACAGATACGCAGTATTTT.

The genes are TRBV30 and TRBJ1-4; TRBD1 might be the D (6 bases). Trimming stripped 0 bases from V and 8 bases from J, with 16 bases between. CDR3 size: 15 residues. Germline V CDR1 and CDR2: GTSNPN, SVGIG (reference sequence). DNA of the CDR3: TGTGCCTGGAGTGTTTGGGACAACCTATCCGAAAAACTGTTTTTT. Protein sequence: CAWSVWDNLSEKLFF.

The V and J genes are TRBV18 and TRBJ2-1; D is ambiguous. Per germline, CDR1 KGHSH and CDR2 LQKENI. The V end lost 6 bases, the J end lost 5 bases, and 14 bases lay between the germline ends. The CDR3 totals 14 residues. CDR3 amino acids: CASSPLGSDNEQFF. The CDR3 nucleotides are TGTGCCAGCTCCCCCCTGGGTTCCGACAATGAGCAGTTCTTC.

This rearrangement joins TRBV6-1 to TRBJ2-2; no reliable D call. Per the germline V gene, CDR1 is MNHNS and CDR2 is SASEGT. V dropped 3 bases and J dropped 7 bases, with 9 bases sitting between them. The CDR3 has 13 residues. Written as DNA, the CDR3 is TGTGCCAGCAGTGATGGGATCCACGGGGAGCTGTTTTTT. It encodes CASSDGIHGELFF.

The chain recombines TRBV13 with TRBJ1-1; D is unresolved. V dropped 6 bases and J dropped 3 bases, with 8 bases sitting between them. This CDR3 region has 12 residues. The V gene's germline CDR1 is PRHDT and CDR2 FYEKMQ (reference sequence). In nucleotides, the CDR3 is TGTGCCAGCAGGAGAAGCTACACTGAAGCTTTCTTT. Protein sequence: CASRRSYTEAFF.

In DNA, the CDR3 is TGTGCCAGCAGTTTTTTACAGGGGGCGAACACCGGGGAGCTGTTTTTT. Residues: CASSFLQGANTGELFF. The gene calls are TRBV2 and TRBJ2-2; 8 bases are a match to TRBD1. The trim removed 5 bases at V and 0 bases at J, leaving 5 bases unmatched. CDR1 and CDR2 (germline): SNHLY, FYNNEI. The CDR3 sequence is 16 residues long.

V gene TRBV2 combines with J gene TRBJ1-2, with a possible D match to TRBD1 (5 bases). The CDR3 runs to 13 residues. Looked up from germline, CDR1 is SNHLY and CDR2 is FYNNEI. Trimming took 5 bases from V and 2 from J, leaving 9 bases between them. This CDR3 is CASSTGRNYGYTF. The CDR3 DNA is TGTGCCAGCAGTACAGGACGGAACTATGGCTACACCTTC.

The CDR3 region has the DNA TGTGCCAGTGCCCTGTCAGGAGGCGAAAAACTGTTTTTT. It yields the protein CASALSGGEKLFF. The chain links TRBV19 to TRBJ1-4; D remains ambiguous. V was trimmed by 8 bases and J by 8 bases, leaving 15 bases between them. Germline CDR1 LNHDA, CDR2 SQIVND (reference sequence). This CDR3 is built from 13 residues.

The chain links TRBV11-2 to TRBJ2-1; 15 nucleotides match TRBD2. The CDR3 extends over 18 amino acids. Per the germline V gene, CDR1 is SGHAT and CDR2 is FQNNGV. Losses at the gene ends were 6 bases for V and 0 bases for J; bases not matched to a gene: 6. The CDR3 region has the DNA TGTGCCAGCAGGGGACTAGCGGGGGGTCCGAGCTCCTACAATGAGCAGTTCTTC. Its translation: CASRGLAGGPSSYNEQFF.

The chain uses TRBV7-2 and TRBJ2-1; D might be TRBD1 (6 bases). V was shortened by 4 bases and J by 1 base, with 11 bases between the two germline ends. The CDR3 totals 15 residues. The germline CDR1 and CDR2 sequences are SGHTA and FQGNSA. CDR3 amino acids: CASSSRGNSYNEQFF. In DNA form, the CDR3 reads TGTGCCAGCAGCTCCAGGGGTAATTCCTACAATGAGCAGTTCTTC.

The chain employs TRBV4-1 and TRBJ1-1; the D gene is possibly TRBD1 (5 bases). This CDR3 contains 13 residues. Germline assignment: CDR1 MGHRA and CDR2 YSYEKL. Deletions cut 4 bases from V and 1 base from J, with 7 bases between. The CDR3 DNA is TGCGCCAGCAGCCTCGGGGGGAACACTGAAGCTTTCTTT. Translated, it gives CASSLGGNTEAFF.

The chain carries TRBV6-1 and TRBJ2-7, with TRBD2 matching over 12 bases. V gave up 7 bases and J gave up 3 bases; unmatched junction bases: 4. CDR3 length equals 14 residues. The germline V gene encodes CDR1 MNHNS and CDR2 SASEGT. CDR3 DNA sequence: TGTGCCAGCACCCGACTAGCGGGGGTCTACGAGCAGTACGTC. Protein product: CASTRLAGVYEQYV.

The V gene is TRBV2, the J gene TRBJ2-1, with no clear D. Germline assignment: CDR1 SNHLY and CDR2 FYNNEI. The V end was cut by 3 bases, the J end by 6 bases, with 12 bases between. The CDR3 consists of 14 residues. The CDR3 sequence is CASSEWLPPNEQFF. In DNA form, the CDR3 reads TGTGCCAGCAGTGAGTGGCTCCCCCCCAATGAGCAGTTCTTC.

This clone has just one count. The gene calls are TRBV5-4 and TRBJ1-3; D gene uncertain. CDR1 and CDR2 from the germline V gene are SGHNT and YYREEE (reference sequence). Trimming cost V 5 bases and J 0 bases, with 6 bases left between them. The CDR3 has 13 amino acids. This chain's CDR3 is CASSINSGNTIYF. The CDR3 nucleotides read TGTGCCAGCAGTATAAACTCTGGAAACACCATATATTTT.